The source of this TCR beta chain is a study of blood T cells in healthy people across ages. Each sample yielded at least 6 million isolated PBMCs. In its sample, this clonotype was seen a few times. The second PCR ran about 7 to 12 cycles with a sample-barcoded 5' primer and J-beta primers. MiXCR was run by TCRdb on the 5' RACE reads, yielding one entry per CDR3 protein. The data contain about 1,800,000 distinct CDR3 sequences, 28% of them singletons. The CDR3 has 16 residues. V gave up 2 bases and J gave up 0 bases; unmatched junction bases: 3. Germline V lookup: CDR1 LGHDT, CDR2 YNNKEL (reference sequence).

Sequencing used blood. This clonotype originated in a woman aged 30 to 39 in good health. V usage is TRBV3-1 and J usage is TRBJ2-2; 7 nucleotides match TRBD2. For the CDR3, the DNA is TGTGCCAGCAGCCAAAAGCGGGGAGCGAACACCGGGGAGCTGTTTTTT. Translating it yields CASSQKRGANTGELFF.